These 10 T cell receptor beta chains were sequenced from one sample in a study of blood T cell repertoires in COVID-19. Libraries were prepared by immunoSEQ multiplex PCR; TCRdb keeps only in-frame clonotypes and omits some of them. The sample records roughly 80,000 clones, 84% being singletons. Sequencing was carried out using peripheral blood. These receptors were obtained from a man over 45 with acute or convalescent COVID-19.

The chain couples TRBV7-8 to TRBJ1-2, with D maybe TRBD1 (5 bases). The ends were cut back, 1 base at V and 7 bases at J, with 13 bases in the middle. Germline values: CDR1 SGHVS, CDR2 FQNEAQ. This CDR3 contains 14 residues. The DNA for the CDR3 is TGTGCCAGCAGCTTAGGGATTCGGACAACTGGCTACACCTTC. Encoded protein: CASSLGIRTTGYTF.

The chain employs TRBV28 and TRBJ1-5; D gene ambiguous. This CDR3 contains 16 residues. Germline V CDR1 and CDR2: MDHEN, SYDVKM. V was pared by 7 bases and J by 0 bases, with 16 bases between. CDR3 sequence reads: CASTTFSGGSNQPQHF. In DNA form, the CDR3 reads TGTGCCAGCACCACGTTTTCTGGAGGTAGCAATCAGCCCCAGCATTTT.

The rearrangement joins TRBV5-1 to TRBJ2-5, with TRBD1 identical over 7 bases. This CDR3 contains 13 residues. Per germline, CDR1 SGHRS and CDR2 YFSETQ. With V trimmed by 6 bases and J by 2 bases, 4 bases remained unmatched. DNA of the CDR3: TGCGCCAGCATGGGACAGAGACAAGAGACCCAGTACTTC. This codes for CASMGQRQETQYF.

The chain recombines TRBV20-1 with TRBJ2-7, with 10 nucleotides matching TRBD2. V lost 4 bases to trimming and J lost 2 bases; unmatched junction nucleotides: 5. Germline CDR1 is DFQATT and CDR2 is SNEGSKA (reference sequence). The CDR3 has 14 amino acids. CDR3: CSATEREGPYEQYF. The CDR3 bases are TGCAGTGCTACTGAGCGGGAGGGCCCCTACGAGCAGTACTTC.

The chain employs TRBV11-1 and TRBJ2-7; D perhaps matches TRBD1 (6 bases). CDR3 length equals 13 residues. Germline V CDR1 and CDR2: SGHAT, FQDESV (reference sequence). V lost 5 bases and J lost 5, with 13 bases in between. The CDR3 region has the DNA TGTGCCAGCAGCATCCCAGGGGTTGACGAGCAGTACTTC. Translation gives CASSIPGVDEQYF.

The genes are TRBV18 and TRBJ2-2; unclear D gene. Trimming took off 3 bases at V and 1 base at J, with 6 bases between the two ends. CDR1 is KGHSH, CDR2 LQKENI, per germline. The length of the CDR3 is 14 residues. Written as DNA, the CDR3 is TGTGCCAGCTCACCGCGATTGAACACCGGGGAGCTGTTTTTT. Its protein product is CASSPRLNTGELFF.

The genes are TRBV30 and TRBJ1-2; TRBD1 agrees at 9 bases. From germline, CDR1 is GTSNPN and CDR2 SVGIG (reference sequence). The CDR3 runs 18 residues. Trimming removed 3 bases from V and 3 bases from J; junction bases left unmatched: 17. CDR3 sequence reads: CAWRGPGPDRGSYYGYTF. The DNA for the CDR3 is TGTGCCTGGAGAGGCCCAGGCCCGGACAGGGGATCATACTATGGCTACACCTTC.

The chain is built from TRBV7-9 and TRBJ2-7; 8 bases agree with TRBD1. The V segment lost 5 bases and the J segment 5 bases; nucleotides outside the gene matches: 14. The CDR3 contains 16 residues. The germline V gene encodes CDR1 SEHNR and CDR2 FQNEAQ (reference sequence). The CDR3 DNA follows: TGTGCCAGCAGCCCCGCGTCTCGGACAGGGATCCACGAGCAGTACTTC. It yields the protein CASSPASRTGIHEQYF. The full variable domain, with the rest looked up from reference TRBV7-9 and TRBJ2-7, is DTGVSQNPRHKITKRGQNVTFRCDPISEHNRLYWYRQTLGQGPEFLTYFQNEAQLEKSRLLSDRFSAERPKGSFSTLEIQRTEQGDSAMYLCASSPASRTGIHEQYFGPGTRLTVT.

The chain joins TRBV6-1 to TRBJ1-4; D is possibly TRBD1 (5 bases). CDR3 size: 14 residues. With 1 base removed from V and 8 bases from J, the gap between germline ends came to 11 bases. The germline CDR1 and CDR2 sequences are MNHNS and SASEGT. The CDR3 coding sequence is TGTGCCAGCAGTGAAGGGAGCCGGGGGGAAAAACTGTTTTTT. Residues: CASSEGSRGEKLFF.

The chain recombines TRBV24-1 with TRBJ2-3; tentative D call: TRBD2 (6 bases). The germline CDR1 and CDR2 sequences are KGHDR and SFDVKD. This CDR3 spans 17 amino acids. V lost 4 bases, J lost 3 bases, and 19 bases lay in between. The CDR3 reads CATSDPSRGSGTDTQYF. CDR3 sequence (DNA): TGTGCCACCAGTGACCCTAGTCGGGGGTCCGGGACAGATACGCAGTATTTT.